These 9 T cell receptor beta chains share one sample of origin, sequenced in a study of T cells after yellow fever vaccination. TCRdb redid the calling of the 5' RACE reads with MiXCR, one entry per CDR3 protein. The sample yields 600,000 to 750,000 distinct CDR3 sequences, around an eighth seen once. Sequences were derived from PBMCs, sampled on the day of the yellow fever booster vaccination. These receptor sequences come from a man aged 25 to 45 who received the YFV17D yellow fever vaccine.

This chain links TRBV4-3 with TRBJ2-2, with TRBD1 matching over 7 bases. With V trimmed by 1 base and J by 8 bases, 7 bases remained unmatched. CDR1 is LGHNA and CDR2 is YSLEER in the germline V gene. The CDR3 consists of 15 residues. The CDR3, as DNA: TGCGCCAGCAGCCAAGCTCTTACAGGGGCGGGGGAGCTGTTTTTT. Translated, it gives CASSQALTGAGELFF.

This clonotype has more than one count but fewer than ten. The chain recombines TRBV20-1 with TRBJ2-1; the match to TRBD2 covers 7 bases. Germline CDR1 is DFQATT and CDR2 is SNEGSKA (reference sequence). After removal of 3 bases from V and 1 base from J, the junction contained 6 bases not matched to a gene. The CDR3 consists of 15 residues. The CDR3 region has the DNA TGCAGTGCTAGGACTCTTAGCGGGTCCTACAATGAGCAGTTCTTC. Its protein is CSARTLSGSYNEQFF.

The V gene is TRBV7-2, the J gene TRBJ1-5; D remains unclear. The V and J ends lost 4 bases and 7 bases respectively, with 14 bases between them. The CDR3 consists of 14 residues. CDR1 is SGHTA, CDR2 FQGNSA, per germline. Here the CDR3 reads CASSSRPGFQPQHF. The CDR3 DNA reads as TGTGCCAGCAGCTCAAGGCCGGGATTCCAGCCCCAGCATTTT.

CDR3 protein: CASSLGIEETQYF. The CDR3 region has the DNA TGTGCCAGCAGCTTAGGGATCGAGGAGACCCAGTACTTC. The rearrangement uses TRBV7-2 and TRBJ2-5, with D unresolved. The CDR3 is 13 amino acids. CDR1 and CDR2 from the germline V gene are SGHTA and FQGNSA. V was trimmed by 1 base and J by 5 bases, leaving 8 bases between them.

V gene TRBV4-2 combines with J gene TRBJ2-7; TRBD2 matches at 10 bases. This CDR3 has 16 amino acids. Germline CDR1 reads LGHNA; CDR2 reads YNFKEQ. V gave up 0 bases and J gave up 0 bases; unmatched junction bases: 2. CDR3 sequence (DNA): TGTGCCAGCAGCCAAGAGTCTAGCGGGAGCTCCTACGAGCAGTACTTC. Protein sequence: CASSQESSGSSYEQYF.

This chain uses TRBV5-1 with TRBJ1-1, with D unclear. V was trimmed by 0 bases and J by 4 bases, leaving 19 bases between them. Germline-derived CDR1 and CDR2 are SGHRS and YFSETQ. The CDR3 has 17 residues. Here the CDR3 DNA reads TGCGCCAGCAGCTTGGACCACCCGGGATTATTGGGCACTGAAGCTTTCTTT. This codes for CASSLDHPGLLGTEAFF.

This clonotype showed up just a few times. The CDR3, as DNA: TGTGCCAGCAGCCAAGGGGCAGGGATAGGCTACGAGCAGTACTTC. This encodes CASSQGAGIGYEQYF. The chain is built from TRBV4-2 and TRBJ2-7, with D maybe TRBD1 (5 bases). The CDR3 has 15 amino acids. Germline V gene lookup returns CDR1 LGHNA and CDR2 YNFKEQ. Deletions cut 1 base from V and 3 bases from J, with 13 bases between.

This clonotype came up a few times. This rearrangement joins TRBV6-5 to TRBJ2-5; 11 bases agree with TRBD1. This CDR3 has 14 residues. Germline-derived CDR1 and CDR2 are MNHEY and SVGAGI. V trimming: 4 bases; J trimming: 4 bases; junction bases outside the gene matches: 2. The CDR3, as DNA: TGTGCCAGCAGTTGGACAGGGGGCGGAGAGACCCAGTACTTC. As protein: CASSWTGGGETQYF.

In its sample, this clonotype was seen a few times. The V call is TRBV7-9, the J call TRBJ1-1, with D unresolved. Germline V lookup: CDR1 SEHNR, CDR2 FQNEAQ (reference sequence). V gave up 2 bases and J gave up 7 bases, with 14 bases separating them. The CDR3 is 14 residues long. The CDR3 region has the DNA TGTGCCAGCAGCTTATCTGCGCCTCCGTTTGAAGCTTTCTTT. It codes for CASSLSAPPFEAFF.